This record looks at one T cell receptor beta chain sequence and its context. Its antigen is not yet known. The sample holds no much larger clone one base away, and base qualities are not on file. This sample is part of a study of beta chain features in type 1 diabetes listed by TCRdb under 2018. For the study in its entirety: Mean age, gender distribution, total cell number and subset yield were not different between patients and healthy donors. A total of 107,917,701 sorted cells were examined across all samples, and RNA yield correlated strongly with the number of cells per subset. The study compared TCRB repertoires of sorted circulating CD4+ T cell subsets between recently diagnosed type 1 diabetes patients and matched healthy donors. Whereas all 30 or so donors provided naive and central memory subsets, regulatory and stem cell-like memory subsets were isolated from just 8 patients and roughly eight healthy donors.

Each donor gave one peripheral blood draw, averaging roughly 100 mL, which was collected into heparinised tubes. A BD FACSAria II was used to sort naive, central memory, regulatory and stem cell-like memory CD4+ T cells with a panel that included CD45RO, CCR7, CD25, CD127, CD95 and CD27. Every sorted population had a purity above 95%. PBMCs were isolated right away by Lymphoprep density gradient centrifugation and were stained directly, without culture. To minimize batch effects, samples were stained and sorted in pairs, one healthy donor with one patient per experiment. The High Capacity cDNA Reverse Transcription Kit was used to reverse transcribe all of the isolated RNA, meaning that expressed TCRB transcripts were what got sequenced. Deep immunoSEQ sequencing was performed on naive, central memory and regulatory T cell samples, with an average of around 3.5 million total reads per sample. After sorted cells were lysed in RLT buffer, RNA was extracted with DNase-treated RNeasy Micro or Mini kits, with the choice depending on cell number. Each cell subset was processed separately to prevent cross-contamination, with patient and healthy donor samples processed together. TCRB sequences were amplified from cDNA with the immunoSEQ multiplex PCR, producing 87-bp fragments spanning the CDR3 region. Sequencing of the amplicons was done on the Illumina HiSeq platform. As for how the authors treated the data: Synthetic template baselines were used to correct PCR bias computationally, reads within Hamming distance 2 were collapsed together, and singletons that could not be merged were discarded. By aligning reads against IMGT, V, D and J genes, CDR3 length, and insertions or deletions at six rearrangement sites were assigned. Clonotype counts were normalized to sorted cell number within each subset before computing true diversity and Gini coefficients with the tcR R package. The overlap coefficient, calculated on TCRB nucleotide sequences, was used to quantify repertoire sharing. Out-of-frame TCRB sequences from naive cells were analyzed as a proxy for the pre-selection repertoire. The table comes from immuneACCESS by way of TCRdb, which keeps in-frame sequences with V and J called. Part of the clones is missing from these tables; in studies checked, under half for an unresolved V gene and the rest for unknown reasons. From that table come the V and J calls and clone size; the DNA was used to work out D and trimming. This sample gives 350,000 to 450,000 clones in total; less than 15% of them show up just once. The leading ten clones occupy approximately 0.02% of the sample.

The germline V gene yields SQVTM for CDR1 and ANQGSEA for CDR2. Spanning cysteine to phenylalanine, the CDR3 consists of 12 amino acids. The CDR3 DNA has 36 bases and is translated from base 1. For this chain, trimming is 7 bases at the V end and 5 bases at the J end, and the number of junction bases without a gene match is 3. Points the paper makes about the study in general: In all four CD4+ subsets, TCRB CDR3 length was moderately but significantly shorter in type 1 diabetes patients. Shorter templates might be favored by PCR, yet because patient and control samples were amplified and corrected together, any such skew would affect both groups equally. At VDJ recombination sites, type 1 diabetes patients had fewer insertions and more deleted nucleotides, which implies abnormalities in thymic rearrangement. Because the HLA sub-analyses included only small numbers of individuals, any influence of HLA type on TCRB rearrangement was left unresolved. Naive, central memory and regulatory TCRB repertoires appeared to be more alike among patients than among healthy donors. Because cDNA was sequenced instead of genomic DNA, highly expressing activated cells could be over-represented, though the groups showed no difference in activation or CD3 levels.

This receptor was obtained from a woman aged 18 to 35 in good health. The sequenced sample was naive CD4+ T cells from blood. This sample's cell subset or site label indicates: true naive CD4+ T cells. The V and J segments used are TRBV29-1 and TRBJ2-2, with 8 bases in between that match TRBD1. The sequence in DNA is TGCAGCGCTCGACAGGGGACCGGGGAGCTGTTTTTT. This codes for CSARQGTGELFF.